The clone carrying this TCR beta chain was seen a handful of times. CDR1 and CDR2 from the germline V gene are MNHNY and SVGAGI (reference sequence). V lost 10 bases to trimming and J lost 0 bases, with 13 bases between them. The CDR3 consists of 14 residues. This record comes from a study of cytomegalovirus exposure and HLA in healthy donors. In the PCR, 60 Vbeta and 13 Jbeta primers were used. Clones were read by immunoSEQ multiplex PCR, and TCRdb kept only the in-frame ones, dropping some. Counted here are about 82,000 clones, approximately 74% occurring once; the ten biggest clones make up over 5%.

The sequenced material came from PBMCs. The rearrangement uses TRBV6-6 and TRBJ2-1; maybe TRBD2 (6 bases). This receptor was obtained from a woman in her forties or fifties in good health and CMV-seropositive. CDR3 region: CATLLALSYNEQFF. The DNA for the CDR3 is TGTGCCACCTTACTAGCCCTCTCCTACAATGAGCAGTTCTTC.